This entry lists 2 T cell receptor beta chains sequenced from one sample in a study of early T cells in non-severe SARS-CoV-2 infection. MiXCR, applied by TCRdb to the 5' RACE reads, yields one record per CDR3 protein. The data hold under 35,000 distinct CDR3 sequences, with less than 7% observed a single time. Sequencing was performed on whole blood. The receptors stem from an adult who was a healthcare worker with PCR-confirmed SARS-CoV-2 infection or an uninfected control (not recorded which).

The V call is TRBV28, the J call TRBJ2-7; a weak D match, TRBD1 (5 bases). The CDR3 totals 13 residues. The germline V gene has CDR1 MDHEN and CDR2 SYDVKM. The V end was cut by 6 bases, the J end by 7 bases, with 16 bases between. Here the CDR3 reads CASRSGPLGEQYF. The CDR3 nucleotides read TGTGCCAGCAGATCAGGGCCCCTGGGAGAGCAGTACTTC.

This clonotype occurred many times. The chain joins TRBV13 to TRBJ2-6, with D uncertain. The germline V gene has CDR1 PRHDT and CDR2 FYEKMQ (reference sequence). V was cut by 5 bases and J by 2 bases, with 13 bases left in between. The CDR3 consists of 16 residues. CDR3: CASSPRVRPGANVLTF. As DNA, the CDR3 is TGTGCCAGCAGCCCCCGGGTCAGGCCTGGGGCCAACGTCCTGACTTTC.